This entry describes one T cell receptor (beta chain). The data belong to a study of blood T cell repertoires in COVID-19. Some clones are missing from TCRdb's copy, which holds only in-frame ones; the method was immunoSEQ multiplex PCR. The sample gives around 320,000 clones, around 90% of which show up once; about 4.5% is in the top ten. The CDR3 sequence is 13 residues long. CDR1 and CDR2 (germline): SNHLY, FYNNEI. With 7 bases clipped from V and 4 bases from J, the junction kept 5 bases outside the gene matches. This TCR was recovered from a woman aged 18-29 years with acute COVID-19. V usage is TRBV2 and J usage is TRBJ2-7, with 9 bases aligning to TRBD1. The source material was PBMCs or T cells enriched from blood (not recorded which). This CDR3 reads CASTRDRAYEQYF. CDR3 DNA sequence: TGTGCCAGCACCAGGGACAGGGCTTACGAGCAGTACTTC.